This T cell receptor (beta chain) was observed in a study of blood T cell repertoires in COVID-19. Across the whole study: COVID-19 samples from acute and convalescent phases originated in the United States, Italy and Spain. Sources were T cells, B-cell-depleted T cells, or PBMCs; the material itself was cDNA or gDNA.

Per the original methods: Using reference gene primer amplification, nucleated cell counts were estimated. TCRdb keeps only in-frame clones here, not all; method: immunoSEQ multiplex PCR. V and J calls and clone size come straight from that table; D and trimming were deduced from the DNA. Found here are around 500,000 clones, 70% to 90% of them singletons; the top ten hold approximately 2.9%. This clone was seen a handful of times. The CDR3 sequence is 16 residues long. The V and J ends lost 3 bases and 0 bases, in that order; junction bases with no gene match: 2. Germline V gene sequence: CDR1 SGHTA, CDR2 FQGNSA.

This chain uses TRBV7-2 with TRBJ2-4; 10 positions match TRBD2. This clonotype was sampled from a human donor in a cohort sampled during active COVID-19. Material for sequencing was peripheral blood. CDR3 residues: CASSFSGRGAKNIQYF. In nucleotides, the CDR3 is TGTGCCAGCAGCTTCAGCGGGAGGGGAGCCAAAAACATTCAGTACTTC.